The next 17 T cell receptor beta chains were all read from a single sample in a study of vaccination effects on CD4 cells after COVID-19. In the ViraFEST assay, antigen-specific CD4+ clonotypes were identified by expansion after peptide-pool stimulation. Culture lasted about 11 days before CD4+ T cell isolation. None of the vaccinated had previously contracted SARS-CoV-2, and their nucleocapsid antibodies tested negative. Their target antigens are unknown. This table comes from immunoSEQ multiplex PCR, and its TCRdb copy is limited to in-frame clones, with some not included. The sample includes about 63,000 clones, around 75% of them seen just once. Sequences were derived from CD4+ T cells from PBMCs cultured with HCoV-OC43 spike peptides, sampled before COVID-19 vaccination. The subset here: HCoV-OC43 spike overlapping peptide pool stimulation. The receptors were sampled from a human donor who received a COVID-19 vaccine.

This chain uses TRBV5-1 with TRBJ1-3; TRBD1 matches 9 bases. Germline V gives CDR1 SGHRS, CDR2 YFSETQ. J was trimmed by 7 bases and V by 0 bases; bases with no gene match: 5. This CDR3 has 15 residues. CDR3 DNA: TGCGCCAGCAGCTTGGCGGGACAGGGCCGGAACACCATATATTTT. Translating gives CASSLAGQGRNTIYF.

The genes are TRBV7-8 and TRBJ2-3; TRBD2 is a possible D gene (6 bases). V lost 6 bases and J 2 bases, leaving 18 bases between the germline ends. Germline CDR1 and CDR2: SGHVS and FQNEAQ. The CDR3 length is 16 residues. The CDR3 loop reads CASSQGLSRITDTQYF. In DNA form, the CDR3 reads TGTGCCAGCAGTCAGGGACTTTCCCGGATCACAGATACGCAGTATTTT.

This chain links TRBV18 with TRBJ2-5; D is possibly TRBD1 (5 bases). V lost 3 bases and J lost 5, with 16 bases in between. The CDR3 has 15 amino acids. Germline V gene data show CDR1 as KGHSH and CDR2 as LQKENI. The DNA of the CDR3 is TGTGCCAGCTCACCTCAGTCAGGGTCGGCGGAGACCCAGTACTTC. Its protein product is CASSPQSGSAETQYF.

This chain joins TRBV7-9 and TRBJ2-5; possibly TRBD1 or TRBD2 for D (6 bases each). Germline loops: CDR1 SEHNR, CDR2 FQNEAQ (reference sequence). The CDR3 is made up of 15 amino acids. V was trimmed by 1 base and J by 5 bases, leaving 14 bases between them. CDR3 sequence (DNA): TGTGCCAGCAGCTTAGGAGGGGGGCGCGTGGAGACCCAGTACTTC. It translates to CASSLGGGRVETQYF.

Here the CDR3 reads CASSQAETGGGVATQYF. In DNA form, the CDR3 reads TGCGCCAGCAGCCAAGCCGAGACAGGCGGCGGGGTGGCGACCCAGTACTTC. The rearrangement joins TRBV4-3 to TRBJ2-5, with D perhaps TRBD1 or TRBD2 (6 bases each). Trimming shortened V by 1 base and J by 7 bases, and 22 bases separated the two germline ends. CDR3 length: 17 amino acids. Germline assignment: CDR1 LGHNA and CDR2 YSLEER.

The chain recombines TRBV18 with TRBJ2-5, with D unresolved. Trimming took off 4 bases at V and 1 base at J, with 10 bases between the two ends. CDR1 and CDR2 (germline): KGHSH, LQKENI. This CDR3 contains 14 residues. CDR3 region: CASSRTNSQETQYF. DNA of the CDR3: TGTGCCAGCTCACGGACGAACAGCCAAGAGACCCAGTACTTC.

The rearrangement links TRBV7-2 to TRBJ1-4, with 8 bases matching TRBD1. The CDR3 is 14 amino acids. J lost 4 bases, V lost 4 bases, and 2 bases had no gene match. Per germline, CDR1 SGHTA and CDR2 FQGNSA. CDR3 DNA sequence: TGTGCCAGCAGCTCGGACAGGGTTAATGAAAAACTGTTTTTT. Amino acids: CASSSDRVNEKLFF.

The chain carries TRBV18 and TRBJ2-7; D might be TRBD1 (7 bases). The CDR3 extends over 16 amino acids. Trimming pared 4 bases from V and 3 bases from J, leaving 19 bases between. The germline V gene has CDR1 KGHSH and CDR2 LQKENI. CDR3 sequence (DNA): TGTGCCAGCTCACTAGTGGAAGCAGGGGGGAGCTACGAGCAGTACGTC. Translating gives CASSLVEAGGSYEQYV.

The CDR3 bases are TGTGCCAGCAGCCGTACAGGGGGCTATGGCTACACCTTC. It specifies CASSRTGGYGYTF. The V and J genes are TRBV12-3 or TRBV12-4 and TRBJ1-2, with 8 bases identical to TRBD1. The length of the CDR3 is 13 residues. The V and J ends lost 6 bases and 4 bases, in that order; junction bases with no gene match: 4.

This chain uses TRBV5-1 with TRBJ1-2; a weak D match, TRBD1 (5 bases). Trimming took 4 bases from V and 1 from J, leaving 11 bases between them. The CDR3 length is 14 residues. Germline V lookup: CDR1 SGHRS, CDR2 YFSETQ. CDR3 coding DNA: TGCGCCAGCAGCCTAAACGGGGGTAACTATGGCTACACCTTC. Its translation: CASSLNGGNYGYTF. The variable domain in full, with the rest retrieved from reference TRBV5-1 and TRBJ1-2, is KAGVTQTPRYLIKTRGQQVTLSCSPISGHRSVSWYQQTPGQGLQFLFEYFSETQRNKGNFPGRFSGRQFSNSRSEMNVSTLELGDSALYLCASSLNGGNYGYTFGSGTRLTVV.

The chain recombines TRBV19 with TRBJ1-6, with TRBD1 as a possible D gene (5 bases). The germline V gene has CDR1 LNHDA and CDR2 SQIVND (reference sequence). Trimming took off 3 bases at V and 7 bases at J, with 19 bases between the two ends. The CDR3 has 17 residues. CDR3 protein: CASSMRGGGRRNSPLHF. For the CDR3, the DNA is TGTGCCAGTAGTATGCGGGGGGGAGGACGGAGGAATTCACCCCTCCACTTT.

Only a few counts were recorded for this clone. The chain recombines TRBV9 with TRBJ1-2, with 9 nucleotides matching TRBD1. From germline, CDR1 is SGDLS and CDR2 YYNGEE. With 0 bases clipped from V and 5 bases from J, the junction kept 5 bases outside the gene matches. The CDR3 contains 15 residues. The CDR3 DNA sequence: TGTGCCAGCAGCGTAGACGGACAGGGGACTTATGGCTACACCTTC. Protein product: CASSVDGQGTYGYTF.

The count of this clone is one. The chain recombines TRBV2 with TRBJ2-3; 8 nucleotides line up with TRBD1. This CDR3 contains 12 residues. CDR1 and CDR2 (germline): SNHLY, FYNNEI. V lost 6 bases and J lost 4; bases outside the gene matches: 0. CDR3 region: CASRDRADTQYF. The CDR3 DNA reads as TGTGCCAGCAGGGACAGGGCAGATACGCAGTATTTT.

The rearrangement uses TRBV5-5 and TRBJ1-1, with unresolved D. The germline gives CDR1 SGHKS, CDR2 YYEKEE (reference sequence). The CDR3 extends over 17 amino acids. Trimming pared 0 bases from V and 6 bases from J, leaving 21 bases between. The DNA of the CDR3 is TGTGCCAGCAGCTTGGCCTCTTTGGGAAGGTCGGACGCTGAAGCTTTCTTT. Translated, it gives CASSLASLGRSDAEAFF. Supplemented by reference TRBV5-5 and TRBJ1-1, the full variable domain reads DAGVTQSPTHLIKTRGQQVTLRCSPISGHKSVSWYQQVLGQGPQFIFQYYEKEERGRGNFPDRFSARQFPNYSSELNVNALLLGDSALYLCASSLASLGRSDAEAFFGQGTRLTVV.

The chain carries TRBV3-1 (or the pseudogene TRBV3-2) and TRBJ2-5; 9 bases line up with TRBD2. J was trimmed by 13 bases and V by 5 bases; bases with no gene match: 5. This CDR3 has 11 amino acids. Germline lookup yields CDR1 LGHDT and CDR2 YNNKEL (reference sequence). CDR3 loop: CASSDRGGAYF. CDR3 bases: TGTGCCAGCAGCGATCGCGGGGGGGCGTACTTC.

This chain links TRBV11-3 with TRBJ2-6; TRBD2 is a possible D gene (5 bases). V was cut by 5 bases and J by 0 bases, with 14 bases left in between. Germline V gene data show CDR1 as SGHNT and CDR2 as YENEEA. The CDR3 sequence is 17 residues long. CDR3 residues: CASSRGQISSGANVLTF. The CDR3 region has the DNA TGTGCCAGCAGCCGAGGGCAGATCTCCTCTGGGGCCAACGTCCTGACTTTC.

This chain joins TRBV7-2 and TRBJ1-1, with a weak D call TRBD1 (5 bases). Germline CDR1 is SGHTA and CDR2 is FQGNSA. The CDR3 extends over 15 amino acids. V was shortened by 2 bases and J by 4 bases, with 14 bases between the two germline ends. The CDR3 nucleotides are TGTGCCAGCAGCTTAACTTGGGGGGGAAGCACTGAAGCTTTCTTT. This codes for CASSLTWGGSTEAFF.